A selection of T cell receptor beta chains follows, all from one sample in a study of blood T cell repertoires in COVID-19. TCRdb keeps only in-frame clones here, not all; method: immunoSEQ multiplex PCR. The repertoire holds more than 150,000 clones, with about 86% as singletons. Sequencing was done on a sample of peripheral blood. These receptors were collected from a man in his fifties or sixties with active or convalescent COVID-19. Each CDR3 is given with its conserved first and last residue. Fields, in order: V gene, CDR3 protein.

TRBV6-5,CASRDRVASMETQYF
TRBV7-2,CASSYRPGQGKDEQYF
TRBV28,CASSSQDRMNAFF
TRBV9,CASSVGLAGARYEQYF
TRBV5-4,CASSLASSGHGEQFF
TRBV30,CAWSNGQGISNEQFF
TRBV28,CASSLGSAGYGYTF
TRBV5-1,CASSLQSGENEQYF
TRBV11-2,CASSLGAGVRNEQFF
TRBV2,CASNPDILQPQHF
TRBV3-1/TRBV3-2,CASSLLPETQYF
TRBV28,CASSFSRARGTSGRIVIEQYF
TRBV6-5,CASRAIPGQWVEAFF
TRBV29-1,CSASGVSYEQYF
TRBV5-1,CASSLTGHPTNEKLFF
TRBV4-3,CASSQDLVSPLHF
TRBV24-1,CATSDPRTAQETQYF
TRBV5-1,CASSVSGASSYNEQFF
TRBV7-6,CASSLSGGRPAANYGYTF
TRBV10-3,CAATGETEAFF
TRBV3-1/TRBV3-2,CASSEGDIPYGYTF
TRBV7-9,CASSFSAGTSYEQYF
TRBV7-9,CASSHRTSGVVGELFF
TRBV7-2,CASSLVRGNIQYF
TRBV7-8,CASSHTDRGGQPQHF
TRBV18,CASSPGVGTGGVTQYF
TRBV6-5,CASSPTGDNQPQHF
TRBV5-4,CASSGDRGAGYTF
TRBV6-6,CASSAGGRTEAFF
TRBV6-1,CASSEMTGGLGEQYF
TRBV7-3,CASSPGLDTDTQYF
TRBV7-2,CASSPPGGDTEAFF
TRBV7-8,CASSLSRARPNEKLFF
TRBV4-3,CASSPRTSGPYNEQFF
TRBV2,CASSPGDWSYNEQFF
TRBV11-2,CASSSKPGTGSLSYEQYF
TRBV4-1,CASSQETSGGPFF
TRBV10-3,CAISELDQGRTEAFF
TRBV5-1,CASSWADSGYTF
TRBV19,CASQTGGSGNTIYF
TRBV27,CASSLGQAWNSPLHF
TRBV29-1,CSAGQSNGNTIYF
TRBV19,CASRSAGGFNQPQHF
TRBV4-1,CASSQSQDTTEAFF
TRBV4-2,CASSQFDRGGTDTQYF
TRBV27,CASSLSGTSGSSYEQYF
TRBV5-4,CASSPRTGVTGELFF
TRBV6-5,CATADSGDTQYF
TRBV6-6,CASSYSEGPLGGYTF
TRBV29-1,CSVEDGGQVEKLFF
TRBV3-1/TRBV3-2,CASSQTGKDTQYF
TRBV23-1,CASQGGWVYGYTF
TRBV18,CASSPPQGGRTEAFF
TRBV12-3/TRBV12-4,CASRLSGNTEAFF
TRBV12-3/TRBV12-4,CASSFRSVGYTF
TRBV2,CASSEGWTATNTEAFF
TRBV5-1,CASSADSSMNTEAFF
TRBV6-1,CASSERPSGVDEQYF
TRBV11-2,CASSGGLAGIEQFF